This T cell receptor (beta chain) came from a study of OX40 agonist ivuxolimab in advanced cancers. Notes on the research overall: Ivuxolimab was a fully human IgG2 agonistic monoclonal antibody targeting the costimulatory receptor OX40 (CD134). Intravenous ivuxolimab was administered to patients every 2 weeks at six dose levels: 0.01, 0.1, 0.3, 1.5, 3 and 10 mg/kg. Of the 50 or so patients in dose escalation, about 20 had hepatocellular carcinoma, roughly 15 had melanoma, 9 had renal cell carcinoma and 9 had head and neck cancer. The dose-escalation cohort was roughly 87% male with a mean age of about 60 years, ranging from about 20 to 85. Prior anti-PD-1, anti-PD-L1 or anti-CTLA-4 therapy was permitted, and checkpoint inhibitors had been received by about 37% of dose-escalation patients. Three dose-escalation patients achieved partial responses, one with hepatocellular carcinoma and two with cutaneous melanoma. Peripheral TCRbeta sequencing was intended to test whether TCR sequence diversity was altered and clonal T-cell expansion was caused by ivuxolimab. The paper describes the monotherapy dose-escalation part (N ≈ 52 patients) of the phase I trial of ivuxolimab. Overall study results and their limits: Low levels of normalized T-cell clonal expansion were also seen in some patients who did not respond. In the 0.1-3.0 mg/kg groups, partial responders had among the lowest normalized peripheral clonal expansion, particularly in CD8+ T cells. At doses from 0.1 to 3.0 mg/kg, clonal expansion was seen in both CD4+ and CD8+ blood T cells between baseline and week 6. Antigen specificity was not determined for the clonally expanded peripheral T cells. After ivuxolimab, CD8+ T cells had more expanded clones than CD4+ T cells on average.

Genomic DNA was isolated from the sorted cells so that the TCRbeta CDR3 region could be sequenced. TCRbeta CDR3 regions were sequenced using the immunoSEQ Assay. As stored in TCRdb, this immuneACCESS dataset retains in-frame rearrangements with V and J assigned. A fraction of the clones does not appear; measured against another copy, unresolved V genes explain less than half of the discrepancy, and the remainder lacks a known reason. A total of about 48,000 clones appear in this sample, around 89% of them only once. The ten most abundant clones make up 25% to 40% of the sample. Patients with autoimmune disease history or receiving systemic immunosuppression were excluded from the trial. Peripheral blood for TCR sequencing was collected from all dose cohorts at baseline, on cycle 4 day 1, and on cycle 7 day 1. The samples were taken from a phase I, first-in-human, multicenter, open-label dose-escalation trial of ivuxolimab. Adults with locally advanced or metastatic melanoma, renal cell carcinoma, hepatocellular carcinoma or head and neck squamous cell carcinoma were enrolled in the trial. Before TCR sequencing, CD4+ T cells and CD8+ T cells were sorted from peripheral blood as separate populations.

A word on this clone: No antigen is known for it. Base qualities were left out, and no much larger clone turns up one base away.

The sample in question was CD4+ or CD8+ T cells sorted from blood, obtained in a trial of the OX40 agonist ivuxolimab. The TCR sequence derives from an adult with an advanced solid tumor such as melanoma, head and neck, liver or kidney cancer.

The DNA sequence is as follows: TGTGCCAGCAGACCCACCAGCGGACGCACAGATACGCAGTATTTT. This yields the protein CASRPTSGRTDTQYF. The sequence joins TRBV6-4 to TRBJ2-3; 5 matching bases give a weak D call of TRBD2. As encoded in the germline V gene, CDR1 is MRHNA while CDR2 is SNTAGT. From the cysteine through the phenylalanine, the CDR3 covers 15 amino acids. Just the 45-base CDR3 DNA is kept, in frame starting at base 1. Deletion took 6 bases off V and 1 base off J, with a span of 14 bases between the germline ends.